This T cell receptor (beta chain) derives from a study of T cells in narcolepsy. The protocol was immunoSEQ multiplex PCR, while the TCRdb copy is restricted to in-frame clones and leaves out a portion. This table has about 35,000 clones, 65% to 85% appearing once. V shed 2 bases and J shed 3 bases, with 19 bases lying between them. Germline assignment: CDR1 SEHNR and CDR2 FQNEAQ (reference sequence). This CDR3 has 17 residues. This receptor was obtained from a human donor in good health. The chain links TRBV7-9 to TRBJ1-2; TRBD1 might be the D (5 bases). Sequencing was done on a sample of memory (CD45RA-) CD4+ T cells from blood. The CDR3, as DNA: TGTGCCAGCAGCTTAACTGGACATCCTGAAGGGCACTATGGCTACACCTTC. Amino acid sequence: CASSLTGHPEGHYGYTF.